The clone carrying this T cell receptor beta chain has a handful of counts. Its antigen is not known. No conserved phenylalanine or tryptophan ends this CDR3, so it is likely a read error. This record comes from a study of read filtering for tumor transcriptome and immune sequencing. For the study at large: Whole-transcriptome libraries were prepared after DNase treatment. Study-wide findings and caveats: IR-seq and RNA-seq agreed better without single-read clonotypes. Sorted CD138-negative bone marrow cells were not purified T cells.

Molecular barcoded adaptors covering alpha/delta and beta/gamma chains were used on 400 ng RNA. TCRdb independently ran MiXCR on the reads; one entry per CDR3 protein. The sample has approximately 40,000 distinct CDR3 sequences; about 13% are singletons. V shed 7 bases, J shed 5 bases, and the junction held 12 bases outside the gene matches. CDR1 and CDR2 (germline): MNHEY, SVGEGT. The CDR3 is 15 residues long. This chain uses TRBV6-2 or TRBV6-3 with TRBJ2-5; 8 positions agree with TRBD2. Sequencing was done on a sample of a population of CD138-negative cells sorted from bone marrow. The sequence came from a donor at least 40 years old with multiple myeloma. CDR3 sequence: CASTPSGGRVETQYL. In DNA, the CDR3 is TGTGCCAGCACCCCCTCGGGGGGGCGAGTGGAGACCCAGTACCTC.